This TCR beta chain was retrieved from a study of identical twins. Germline values: CDR1 SGHVS, CDR2 FQNEAQ. The CDR3 sequence is 15 residues long. Trimming removed 3 bases from V and 0 bases from J, with 11 bases in between. Unique molecular identifiers were present on the cDNA, which also gained a universal primer site by template switching. TCRdb re-called the 5' RACE reads with MiXCR, one entry per CDR3 protein. The table lists 700,000 to 950,000 distinct CDR3 sequences, more than 9% of them singletons. This same sample was also taken into another study, of yellow fever vaccine responses in identical twins. From that report: Twins reportedly showed a vaccine T cell response that seemed partly convergent and partly personalized.

Input material: PBMCs. The chain employs TRBV7-8 and TRBJ1-1; D may be TRBD1 (6 bases). This receptor was taken from a woman younger than 35 in good health. DNA for the CDR3: TGTGCCAGCAGCTTGCAGGGGTGGATGAACACTGAAGCTTTCTTT. Its translation is CASSLQGWMNTEAFF.